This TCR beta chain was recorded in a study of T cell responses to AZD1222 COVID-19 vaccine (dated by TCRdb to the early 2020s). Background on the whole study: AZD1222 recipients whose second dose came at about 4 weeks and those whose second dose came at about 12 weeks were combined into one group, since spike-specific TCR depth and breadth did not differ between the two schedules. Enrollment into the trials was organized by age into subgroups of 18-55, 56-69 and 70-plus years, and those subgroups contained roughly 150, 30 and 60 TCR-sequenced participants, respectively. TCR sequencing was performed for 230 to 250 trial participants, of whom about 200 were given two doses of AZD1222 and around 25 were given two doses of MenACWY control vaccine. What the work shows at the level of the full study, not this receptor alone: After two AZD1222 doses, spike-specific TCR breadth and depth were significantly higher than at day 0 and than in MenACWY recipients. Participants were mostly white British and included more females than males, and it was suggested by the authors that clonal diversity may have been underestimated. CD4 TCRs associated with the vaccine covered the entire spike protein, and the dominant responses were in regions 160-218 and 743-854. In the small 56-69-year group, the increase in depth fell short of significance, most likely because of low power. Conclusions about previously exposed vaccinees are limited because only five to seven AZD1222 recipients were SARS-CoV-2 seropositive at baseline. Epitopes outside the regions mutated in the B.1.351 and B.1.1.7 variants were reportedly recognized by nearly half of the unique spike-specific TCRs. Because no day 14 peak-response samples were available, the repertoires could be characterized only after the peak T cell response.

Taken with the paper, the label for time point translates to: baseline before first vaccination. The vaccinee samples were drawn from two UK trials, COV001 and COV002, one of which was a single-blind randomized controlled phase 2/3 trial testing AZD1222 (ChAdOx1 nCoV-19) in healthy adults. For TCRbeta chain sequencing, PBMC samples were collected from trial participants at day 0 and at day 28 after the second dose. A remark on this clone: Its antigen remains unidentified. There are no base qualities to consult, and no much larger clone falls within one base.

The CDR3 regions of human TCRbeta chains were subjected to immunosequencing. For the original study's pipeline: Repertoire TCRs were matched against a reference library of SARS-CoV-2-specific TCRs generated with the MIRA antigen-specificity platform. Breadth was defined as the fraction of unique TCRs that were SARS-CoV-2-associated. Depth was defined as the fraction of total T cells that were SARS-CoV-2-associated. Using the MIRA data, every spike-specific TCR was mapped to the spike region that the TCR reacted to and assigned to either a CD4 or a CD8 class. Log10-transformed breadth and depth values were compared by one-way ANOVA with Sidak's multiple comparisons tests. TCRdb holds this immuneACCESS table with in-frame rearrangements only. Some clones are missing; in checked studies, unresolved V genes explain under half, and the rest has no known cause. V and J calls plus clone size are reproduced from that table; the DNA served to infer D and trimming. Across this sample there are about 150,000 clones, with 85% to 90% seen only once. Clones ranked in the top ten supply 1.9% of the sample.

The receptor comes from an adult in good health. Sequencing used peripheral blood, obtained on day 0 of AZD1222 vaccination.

The nucleotides are TGTGCCAGCACCTGGGGACAGGGTGGTCAGCCCCAGCATTTT. This gives the protein CASTWGQGGQPQHF. Recombination linked TRBV2 to TRBJ1-5, with TRBD1 identical over 9 junction bases. Compared with germline, V lacks 7 bases and J lacks 6 bases; bases without a gene match: 7. Inclusive of the bounding cysteine and phenylalanine, the CDR3 is 14 residues long. Only the CDR3 DNA is retained, 42 bases long and in frame from the first base. For CDR1 and CDR2, the germline V gene lists SNHLY and FYNNEI.